The subject of this entry is one T cell receptor (beta chain). Its antigen is not identified. The data belong to a study of beta chain features in type 1 diabetes. The CDR3 is 13 amino acids. Unmatched junction bases numbered 6, after V lost 9 bases and J lost 2 bases. Germline V gene lookup returns CDR1 LNHDA and CDR2 SQIVND (reference sequence). Every isolated RNA sample was fully reverse transcribed, so sequencing captured expressed TCRB transcripts. Method: immunoSEQ multiplex PCR; TCRdb's copy keeps in-frame clones and lacks some. The data contain 900,000 or so clones, about a sixth of them seen just once; the ten biggest clones take up about 0.02%. Study observations and caveats: In every one of the four CD4+ subsets, TCRB CDR3s were moderately but significantly shorter in Type 1 diabetes patients.

Each donor gave one heparinised blood draw averaging around 120 mL. V is TRBV19 and J is TRBJ1-1; 7 bases fit TRBD1. The receptor was isolated from a woman aged 18-29 years in good health. What was sequenced was naive CD4+ T cells from blood. CDR3 sequence: CASGGQLNTEAFF. The CDR3 DNA sequence: TGTGCCAGCGGGGGACAGCTCAACACTGAAGCTTTCTTT.